The 12 T cell receptor beta chains presented below share a single source sample, sequenced in a study of cytomegalovirus exposure and HLA in healthy donors. The PCR had 60 Vbeta and 13 Jbeta primers. Using immunoSEQ multiplex PCR, the repertoire was profiled, and TCRdb retains in-frame clones only, with some absent. The sample has 200,000 to 250,000 clones, approximately 82% seen once. What was sequenced was PBMCs. The receptors derive from a male donor in good health and CMV-seronegative.

The chain recombines TRBV15 with TRBJ1-1; 7 positions agree with TRBD1. The length of the CDR3 is 13 residues. V lost 5 bases and J lost 5; bases outside the gene matches: 5. The germline V gene encodes CDR1 LNHNV and CDR2 YYDKDF (reference sequence). This chain's CDR3 is CATSVETGTEAFF. CDR3 nucleotides: TGTGCCACCAGCGTTGAGACAGGGACTGAAGCTTTCTTT.

The V gene is TRBV28, the J gene TRBJ1-5; TRBD1 is a possible D gene (5 bases). CDR3 size: 15 residues. Per germline, CDR1 MDHEN and CDR2 SYDVKM. The germline V and J ends were trimmed by 5 bases and 2 bases, with 13 bases remaining between them. In nucleotides, the CDR3 is TGTGCCAGCAGTCTTAGGGGTTATGGCAATCAGCCCCAGCATTTT. Protein sequence: CASSLRGYGNQPQHF.

This clone was seen a handful of times. The chain is built from TRBV29-1 and TRBJ1-1, with D maybe TRBD1 (6 bases). The V end was cut by 6 bases, the J end by 3 bases, with 14 bases between. CDR1 is SQVTM and CDR2 is ANQGSEA in the germline V gene. CDR3 length: 13 residues. Here the CDR3 reads CSVADSGDTEAFF. The DNA of the CDR3 is TGCAGCGTCGCGGACAGCGGAGACACTGAAGCTTTCTTT.

This clone came up a few times. The rearrangement links TRBV6-1 to TRBJ1-2, with 10 nucleotides matching TRBD1. The V gene end was trimmed by 4 bases and the J gene end by 4 bases; junction bases not matched to a gene: 6. CDR1 MNHNS and CDR2 SASEGT come from the germline V gene. The CDR3 extends over 15 amino acids. The DNA for the CDR3 is TGTGCCAGCAGTGCCCCAAGACAGGGGGCCTATGGCTACACCTTC. Amino acids: CASSAPRQGAYGYTF.

This chain links TRBV13 with TRBJ2-3, with 8 bases that match TRBD2. Germline trimming cut 4 bases from V and 4 bases from J; bases unmatched to any gene: 4. Germline values: CDR1 PRHDT, CDR2 FYEKMQ (reference sequence). CDR3 size: 14 residues. The CDR3 here is CASSWGLGADTQYF. The CDR3 bases are TGTGCCAGCAGCTGGGGACTAGGAGCAGATACGCAGTATTTT.

This chain connects TRBV11-1 to TRBJ2-1, with TRBD2 matching 8 bases. Germline lookup yields CDR1 SGHAT and CDR2 FQDESV (reference sequence). V shed 5 bases and J 1 base; nucleotides not matched to a gene: 4. This CDR3 is built from 15 residues. The CDR3 protein is CASSPPGGSYNEQFF. Here the CDR3 DNA reads TGTGCCAGCAGCCCCCCGGGGGGGTCCTACAATGAGCAGTTCTTC.

V usage is TRBV7-2 and J usage is TRBJ1-2; D might be TRBD1 (6 bases). The CDR3 contains 16 residues. V lost 0 bases, J lost 6 bases, and 17 bases lay in between. The germline V gene encodes CDR1 SGHTA and CDR2 FQGNSA. The CDR3 coding sequence is TGTGCCAGCAGCTTAGCGTTGGGGCAGGGGATTAATGGCTACACCTTC. This sequence encodes CASSLALGQGINGYTF.

The J gene is TRBJ2-2, the V gene TRBV9; no clear D. CDR1 is SGDLS and CDR2 is YYNGEE in the germline V gene. V lost 0 bases and J 3 bases, leaving 6 bases between the germline ends. The CDR3 length is 14 residues. CDR3 bases: TGTGCCAGCAGCGTAGTGTCGGACACCGGGGAGCTGTTTTTT. As protein: CASSVVSDTGELFF.

The chain is built from TRBV18 and TRBJ2-5, with unresolved D. Trimming cost V 0 bases and J 5 bases, with 10 bases left between them. The germline CDR1 and CDR2 sequences are KGHSH and LQKENI. This CDR3 is built from 14 residues. DNA for the CDR3: TGTGCCAGCTCACCACCGGTGAGCTCGGAGACCCAGTACTTC. This codes for CASSPPVSSETQYF.

V usage is TRBV2 and J usage is TRBJ2-3; D is uncertain. V was clipped by 6 bases and J by 0 bases, with 4 bases between them. The CDR3 spans 12 residues. Germline V gene lookup returns CDR1 SNHLY and CDR2 FYNNEI. The DNA of the CDR3 is TGTGCCAGCAGCCTTAGCACAGATACGCAGTATTTT. Its translation is CASSLSTDTQYF.

The gene calls are TRBV29-1 and TRBJ1-5; D ambiguous. Germline CDR1 reads SQVTM; CDR2 reads ANQGSEA. The CDR3 loop spans 13 amino acids. V lost 4 bases to trimming and J lost 3 bases, with 10 bases between them. DNA for the CDR3: TGCAGCGTTGCCAGCGCGAACAATCAGCCCCAGCATTTT. This sequence encodes CSVASANNQPQHF.

This chain links TRBV5-1 with TRBJ2-4, with 12 bases identical to TRBD2. The CDR3 runs 17 residues. The germline gives CDR1 SGHRS, CDR2 YFSETQ. V gave up 0 bases and J gave up 6 bases; unmatched junction bases: 7. In nucleotides, the CDR3 is TGCGCCAGCAGCTTGGGGACTAGCGGGATAGATGGAAACATTCAGTACTTC. Its translation is CASSLGTSGIDGNIQYF.